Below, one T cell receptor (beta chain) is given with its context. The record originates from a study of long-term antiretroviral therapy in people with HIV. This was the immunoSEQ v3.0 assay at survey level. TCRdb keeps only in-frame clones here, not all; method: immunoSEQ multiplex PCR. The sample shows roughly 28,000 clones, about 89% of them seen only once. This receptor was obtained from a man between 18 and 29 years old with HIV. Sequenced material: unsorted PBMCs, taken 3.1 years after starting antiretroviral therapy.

This CDR3 reads CASSQDPLILAGENIQYF. CDR3 nucleotide sequence: TGCGCCAGCAGCCAAGATCCCCTAATACTAGCGGGGGAAAACATTCAGTACTTC. The chain recombines TRBV4-3 with TRBJ2-4, with TRBD2 matching 11 bases. Germline loops: CDR1 LGHNA, CDR2 YSLEER. V trimming: 0 bases; J trimming: 5 bases; junction bases outside the gene matches: 9. The CDR3 length is 18 residues.